The T cell receptor beta chain described here comes from a study of blood T cell repertoires in COVID-19. Turning to the study itself: The study drew acute and convalescent COVID-19 samples from the United States, Italy and Spain.

Clones were sequenced by immunoSEQ multiplex PCR, and TCRdb holds only the in-frame ones, with some missing. Of 200,000 to 300,000 clones in the sample, nearly 90% were seen once. There are 16 residues in the CDR3. V was clipped by 3 bases and J by 0 bases, with 11 bases between them. Germline V CDR1 and CDR2: SNHLY, FYNNEI. This receptor was identified in a human donor in a cohort sampled during active COVID-19. The material sequenced was peripheral blood. V usage is TRBV2 and J usage is TRBJ2-2, with D perhaps matching TRBD2 (6 bases). CDR3 residues: CASSEAGLPNTGELFF. CDR3 bases: TGTGCCAGCAGTGAGGCGGGACTCCCGAACACCGGGGAGCTGTTTTTT. Full variable domain (rest looked up from reference TRBV2 and TRBJ2-2): EPEVTQTPSHQVTQMGQEVILRCVPISNHLYFYWYRQILGQKVEFLVSFYNNEISEKSEIFDDQFSVERPDGSNFTLKIRSTKLEDSAMYFCASSEAGLPNTGELFFGEGSRLTVL.